This TCR beta chain was identified during a study of cytotoxic CD8 clonotypes in ibrutinib-treated CLL (dated by TCRdb to the early 2020s). For the wider study: The cohort included around 15 treatment-naive and approximately eleven relapsed/refractory patients; 17 were IGHV unmutated. Responses were partial in about 25 patients and complete in 2; after median about 70 months follow-up, about 14 stayed in remission and roughly twelve progressed. Samples at response were collected after a median of about twelve months of treatment, with a range of about 6 to 36 months. An average of approximately 260,000 productive templates and around 100,000 productive rearrangements was obtained per sample. Of the approximately 94 people in the trial, around 26 had longitudinal samples available. Cryopreserved peripheral blood mononuclear cells were collected at three points: before therapy, at response, and at either sustained remission or disease progression.

For TCR beta library preparation, approximately 2.2 micrograms of genomic DNA were isolated from cryopreserved PBMCs. Longitudinal blood samples from CLL patients receiving ibrutinib monotherapy were subjected to high-throughput TCR beta sequencing. The patients took part in an open-label, single-center phase 2 trial of ibrutinib monotherapy. In the case of this clone: It lacks a known antigen. Per-base qualities were not stored, and no clone one base away is much larger.

The investigation overall reported the following: Public clonotypes were rare and either shrank or stayed stable during treatment, and the rise in clonality at ibrutinib response reflected expansion of private clonotypes. Sustained-remission and progressing patients did not have matched sampling times, and lymph node repertoires were not examined. At ibrutinib response clonality went up, during sustained remission it held steady, and at progression it dropped back toward baseline. At baseline, clonality was higher than in age-matched healthy donors and showed a strong correlation with circulating CD8+ T-cell counts.

On a MiSeq, deep resolution sequencing aimed for a depth between 1 in 1 million and 1 in 200,000 T cells, with each clonotype covered 10x on average. The immunoSEQ hsTCRB Kit was used to generate the TCR beta libraries. The paper's processing steps were these. The data were analyzed with ImmunoSEQ Analyzer and ImmunoSEQ Data Assistant, and V, D and J gene assignments followed IMGT definitions. Clonality, which ranges from 0 to 1, was calculated as one minus the normalized Shannon entropy of productive rearrangement frequencies. Only overrepresented clonotypes making up at least 0.05% of each patient's repertoire were included in the public clonotype analysis. Repertoires from approximately 13 age-matched healthy donors in immuneACCESS were used as clonality controls. TCRdb obtained this table from immuneACCESS and retained in-frame rearrangements with V and J assigned. These tables miss some clones; where compared with another copy, unresolved V genes account for less than half of the shortfall, and the remainder is unexplained. The V and J calls and clone size are taken from that table; D and trimming were inferred from the DNA. This sample lists approximately 300,000 clones; roughly 79% were detected once. The top ten clones comprise over 6.5% of the sample.

Specimen: PBMCs, collected before ibrutinib treatment. This sequence was found in a human donor with chronic lymphocytic leukemia.

The nucleotides are TGTGCCAGTAGTCAGGGAAAGAAACAGCCCCAGCATTTT. Translation gives CASSQGKKQPQHF. This receptor chain uses TRBV19 and TRBJ1-5; D gene: possibly TRBD1, on 5 matching bases. V is shortened by 5 bases, J by 7 bases, and the region joining them spans 12 bases. The CDR3 runs 13 residues from the cysteine to the phenylalanine. The CDR3 DNA has 39 bases and is translated from base 1. CDR1 and CDR2 were assigned from the germline V gene (reference sequence) as LNHDA and SQIVND.